The TCR beta chain described here comes from a study of cytomegalovirus exposure and HLA in healthy donors. Study results and caveats: In the 95 to 150 validation repertoires, a later analysis found that first-cohort TCR clusters tended to co-occur. The dataset shows that most TCR sequences were rare, while some public TCRs occurred in many donors.

As concerns this clone: What it recognizes is unknown. In the same sample, other DNA sequences code for this CDR3.

Method: immunoSEQ multiplex PCR; TCRdb's copy keeps in-frame clones and lacks some. In the table there are about 340,000 clones, 70% to 90% of which are singletons. Germline-derived CDR1 and CDR2 are MNHNY and SVGAGI (reference sequence). The CDR3 loop spans 15 amino acids. The V and J ends lost 2 bases and 5 bases, in that order; junction bases with no gene match: 4. Sequencing input: PBMCs. The source is a woman between 18 and 30 years old in good health and CMV-seronegative. The chain joins TRBV6-6 to TRBJ1-2; 11 bases agree with TRBD1. This CDR3 is CASSYGDRGSYGYTF. The CDR3 region has the DNA TGTGCCAGCAGTTACGGGGACAGGGGGTCTTATGGCTACACCTTC.